This T cell receptor beta chain is from a study of spatial heterogeneity in lung cancer. On the study more broadly: Detection consistently yielded more beta chains than alpha chains.

The table lists this clonotype with many counts. With the library built for alpha chains, this beta chain is off target and its frequency is not meaningful. TCRdb analysed the 5' RACE reads with MiXCR anew, one entry per CDR3 protein. The sample holds fewer than 15,000 distinct CDR3 sequences; 5% to 5.5% are singletons and the top ten take about 40%. V dropped 5 bases and J dropped 4 bases, with 18 bases sitting between them. Germline-derived CDR1 and CDR2 are LNHDA and SQIVND (reference sequence). This CDR3 is 16 amino acids long. Time point indicated: sample taken at primary tumor resection. Unsorted whole RNA samples from tumor, nontumor lung or frozen PBMC were sequenced.

This clonotype was sampled from a human donor with early-stage non-small cell lung cancer. This material consisted of lung tumor tissue, taken at surgery. This chain connects TRBV19 to TRBJ1-3; D uncertain. The CDR3 nucleotides read TGTGCCAGTAGTCCTATGACTGCGGGTCCCGGAAACACCATATATTTT. Amino acid sequence: CASSPMTAGPGNTIYF.